This TCR beta chain came from a study of T cell changes during pregnancy in multiple sclerosis. Trimming took 2 bases from V and 6 from J, leaving 23 bases between them. CDR3 length: 17 amino acids. The germline V gene encodes CDR1 MDHEN and CDR2 SYDVKM. The data were produced by immunoSEQ multiplex PCR, yet TCRdb's version contains in-frame clones alone and is incomplete. The table includes approximately 100,000 clones, 90% to 95% detected once. Specimen: peripheral blood, collected in the third trimester of pregnancy. The TCR originated in a female donor with multiple sclerosis, enrolled in a pregnancy study. The rearrangement links TRBV28 to TRBJ2-7; possible D gene TRBD2, 5 bases. CDR3 in amino acids: CASSLQPGGRPTSEQYF. The DNA for the CDR3 is TGTGCCAGCAGTTTACAACCAGGCGGGCGACCGACCTCCGAGCAGTACTTC.